This T cell receptor beta chain was identified in a study of pediatric ulcerative colitis. Overall study results and limits: Clonal expansions reduced rectal repertoire diversity in acute severe colitis.

The germline V gene encodes CDR1 SGHTA and CDR2 FQGNSA. The V and J ends lost 2 bases and 1 base, in that order; junction bases with no gene match: 6. The CDR3 extends over 19 amino acids. On this clone itself: Its target is not known.

Before the diagnostic colonoscopy, ulcerative colitis patients were free of immunosuppressive medication. Method: immunoSEQ multiplex PCR; TCRdb's copy keeps in-frame clones and lacks some. The sample consists of fewer than 15,000 clones, approximately 90% of them appearing once. The genes are TRBV7-2 and TRBJ2-2; 14 nucleotides line up with TRBD2. Input material: blood. This clonotype originated in a boy younger than 18 with moderate ulcerative colitis. The CDR3 sequence is CASSLYRTSGGQNTGELFF. As DNA, the CDR3 is TGTGCCAGCAGCTTATATAGGACTAGCGGGGGGCAGAACACCGGGGAGCTGTTTTTT.